The sequence of this TCR beta chain was determined in a study of blood T cell repertoires in COVID-19 (dated by TCRdb to 2020 to 2021). About the full investigation: Samples covering the acute and convalescent phases of COVID-19 were provided by collaborators in the United States, Italy and Spain. The material from the prospective study consisted of cDNA or gDNA derived from T cells, B-cell-depleted T cells, or PBMCs. Deeply sampled blood TCRbeta repertoires from subjects exposed to, actively infected with, or recovered from COVID-19 were included in the dataset. The repertoires were made available in a free public database intended to serve as a resource for research on the immune response to SARS-CoV-2. Samples were obtained from the ongoing ImmuneRACE study (first 160 participants) and from 1,254 subjects provided by 6 global collaborators. Sample metadata almost always included a de-identified subject ID, COVID-19 status, age in years and sex. HLA class I and class II types, where available, came from metadata supplied by the sample provider rather than from assay-based typing. General study outcomes and caveats: The amount of clinical and demographic metadata varied by source and participant and was provided uncurated.

TCRbeta CDR3 regions were amplified from genomic DNA using the immunoSEQ Assay, a bias-controlled multiplex PCR. In the source study's methods: The number of nucleated cells in each sample was estimated by amplification of reference gene primers within the assay. To quantify the absolute abundance of each unique TCRbeta CDR3 rearrangement, sequence reads were collapsed and filtered. For each sample, productive Simpson clonality was calculated as the square root of Simpson's diversity index over productive rearrangements. TCRdb's version of the immuneACCESS table is confined to in-frame rearrangements and falls short of the full clone set. An unresolved V gene accounts for under half of the shortfall where checked; the remainder is of unknown origin. V and J calls and clone size come straight from that table; D and trimming were deduced from the DNA. The sample has over 200,000 clones on record, about 85% of them singletons. The top ten clonotypes cover around 20% of the sample.

Turning to this clone: Its recognized antigen is unknown. No base quality information exists; no much larger clone differs at one position.

Participants in the prospective study were aged about 18 to 95 years, lived in approximately 26 United States geographic areas, and enrolled through a virtual design. In the prospective study, cohorts were assigned on the basis of participant-reported clinical history obtained from a screening survey and a study questionnaire. Recovered participants in ImmuneRACE Cohort 3 were defined by two consecutive negative NP/OP PCR tests, clearance by a healthcare professional, or resolution of symptoms. Mobile phlebotomists in the prospective study collected whole blood, serum and a nasopharyngeal or oropharyngeal swab from every participant. Over an approximately 2-month period, participants in the prospective study had the option of providing additional blood draws and questionnaires. Before DNA extraction, prospective study blood samples were shipped either frozen or at room temperature. The clonotype was recovered from a man between 40 and 49 years old who had recovered from COVID-19. Source material: PBMCs or T cells enriched from blood (not recorded which).

Here is the DNA: TGTGCCAGCAGCCAGGGGGCTACTGAAGCTTTCTTT. This encodes CASSQGATEAFF. The rearrangement combines TRBV7-9 with TRBJ1-1; 8 nucleotides in the junction match TRBD1. Clipping removes 5 bases from V and 5 bases from J, with 1 as the unmatched junction base count. Reading the germline V gene (reference sequence) gives CDR1 SEHNR and CDR2 FQNEAQ. Reading from cysteine to phenylalanine, the CDR3 counts 12 amino acids. Left in the record is the CDR3 DNA by itself, 36 bases read in frame from the first base.